This is a list of T cell receptor beta chains from one sample in a study of PD-1 blockade in classical Hodgkin lymphoma. The data were produced by immunoSEQ multiplex PCR, yet TCRdb's version contains in-frame clones alone and is incomplete. This repertoire shows tens of thousands of clones, 85% to 90% found once; its top ten account for around 14%. The input for sequencing was peripheral blood mononuclear cells (PBMCs), taken before the fourth cycle of nivolumab. These receptors were collected from a human donor with classical Hodgkin lymphoma. Each CDR3 is given without its conserved first and last residue. The order of the fields is J gene, clone size, V gene, CDR3 protein. Rows may omit the clone size; those that give it use once, few, many or a size class.

TRBJ2-3 NA TRBV9 ASSVGGVGTDTQY
TRBJ2-5 NA TRBV19 ASTNSRETQY
TRBJ2-7 NA TRBV11-3 ASSRPGGSYYEQY
TRBJ2-1 NA TRBV28 ASRAQEFTYNEQF
TRBJ2-7 NA TRBV4-1 ASSQGQATSSYEQY
TRBJ2-7 once TRBV5-4 ASSRRDRGPYEQY
TRBJ2-7 NA TRBV6-1 ASSEGGFFAYEQY
TRBJ2-7 NA TRBV6-1 ASTVSGAYEQY
TRBJ2-1 NA TRBV30 AWLTSWEQF
TRBJ2-7 NA TRBV27 ASSLASRTSGHEQY
TRBJ1-1 few TRBV2 ASSEAGDPNTEAF
TRBJ1-5 NA TRBV5-5 ASSLEFRTTYSNQPQH
TRBJ2-2 NA TRBV5-1 ASSTQTWNTGELF
TRBJ2-1 NA TRBV27 ASSNTGSYNEQF
TRBJ1-2 few TRBV5-1 ASSQDTANYGYT
TRBJ2-1 NA TRBV6-5 ASSRGLAGYNEQF
TRBJ2-1 NA TRBV19 ASSYQGLAGGHNEQF
TRBJ2-1 NA TRBV7-8 ASSPVVQRENNEQF
TRBJ2-7 NA TRBV5-1 ASSRAGTNAYEQY
TRBJ2-7 NA TRBV28 ASSLTGTGLNEQY
TRBJ1-5 NA TRBV7-9 ASSWDSTNQPQH
TRBJ2-2 NA TRBV19 ASMGQGNTGELF
TRBJ2-3 NA TRBV5-1 ASSSLRQGRTDTQY
TRBJ2-5 NA TRBV9 ASSVVALGTQY
TRBJ1-3 NA TRBV14 ASSQASGNTIY
TRBJ2-7 few TRBV4-1 ASSQDPAILYEQY
TRBJ1-5 once TRBV27 ASSIPPGPQH
TRBJ2-1 NA TRBV7-8 ASSSTSGKYNEQF
TRBJ1-5 NA TRBV2 ASSTRDCNNQPQH
TRBJ2-1 NA TRBV11-3 ASSPSRTSGMYNEQF
TRBJ2-3 NA TRBV5-1 ACRASGLTDTQY
TRBJ2-5 NA TRBV14 ASSQRAGAETQY
TRBJ2-2 NA TRBV21-1 ASSLTDRVGTGELF
TRBJ2-7 NA TRBV12-5 ASGLEGQQY
TRBJ2-7 NA TRBV14 ASTQGREQY
TRBJ2-3 NA TRBV5-1 ASSPGQDSTDTQY
TRBJ2-5 NA TRBV27 ASSESITKAGTQY
TRBJ2-5 NA TRBV12-5 ASGLVGVETQY
TRBJ2-7 once TRBV10-1 ASSDPPTSGSYEQY
TRBJ1-2 NA TRBV5-4 ASSLYRYGYGYT
TRBJ2-5 NA TRBV5-1 ASSLGLAGRGYQETQY
TRBJ1-4 NA TRBV2 ASSEVGALNEKLF
TRBJ2-1 NA TRBV11-2 ASSLVHQREQF
TRBJ1-3 NA TRBV5-5 ASSLVGNTIY
TRBJ2-3 NA TRBV27 ASRYLAGITDTQY
TRBJ2-5 NA TRBV11-3 ASSALTGTKADQY
TRBJ2-7 few TRBV10-1 ASSEVWAGEQY
TRBJ1-2 NA TRBV5-1 ASSLAADYGYT
TRBJ1-3 NA TRBV10-1 AKRGWTNSGNTIY
TRBJ1-4 NA TRBV2 ASSDPGEPNEKLF
TRBJ1-2 NA TRBV11-1 ASSLGNSGIYGYT
TRBJ2-1 once TRBV6-5 ASSYSDYNEQF
TRBJ1-5 NA TRBV10-2 ASSNQGFEPQH
TRBJ1-5 NA TRBV30 AWSESGTPQH
TRBJ2-7 NA TRBV27 ASSLTYEQY